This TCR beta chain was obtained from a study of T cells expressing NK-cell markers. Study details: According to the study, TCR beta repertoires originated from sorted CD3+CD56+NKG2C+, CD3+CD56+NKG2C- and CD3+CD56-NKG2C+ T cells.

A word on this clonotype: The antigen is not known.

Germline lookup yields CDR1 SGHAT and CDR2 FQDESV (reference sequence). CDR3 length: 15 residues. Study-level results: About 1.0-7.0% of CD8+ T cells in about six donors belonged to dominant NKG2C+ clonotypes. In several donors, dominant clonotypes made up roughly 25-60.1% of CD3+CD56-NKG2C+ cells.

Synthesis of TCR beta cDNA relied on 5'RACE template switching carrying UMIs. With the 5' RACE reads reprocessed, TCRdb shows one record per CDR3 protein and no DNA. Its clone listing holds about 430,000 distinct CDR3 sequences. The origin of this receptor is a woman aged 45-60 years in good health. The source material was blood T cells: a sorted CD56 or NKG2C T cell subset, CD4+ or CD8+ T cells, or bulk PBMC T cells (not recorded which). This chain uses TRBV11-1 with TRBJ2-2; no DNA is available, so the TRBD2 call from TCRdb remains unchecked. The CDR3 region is CASSLDGRETGELFF.